The TCR beta chain described here comes from a study of shared clonotypes between healthy human individuals. Study-level findings and limits: Among donors, clonotype sharing was expected to be affected by sequencing depth. In this cohort, only blood was sampled, and tissue repertoires likely differ. On the whole, naive subsets had larger estimated richness than memory subsets had.

With respect to this clone: Its antigen is still unknown.

CDR1 SGHKS and CDR2 YYEKEE come from the germline V gene (reference sequence). V was trimmed by 4 bases and J by 5 bases, leaving 15 bases between them. CDR3 length: 15 amino acids. The data were produced by immunoSEQ multiplex PCR, yet TCRdb's version contains in-frame clones alone and is incomplete. Among 1,400,000 or so clones, approximately 98.5% were seen once, and the ten largest hold about 0.35%. This chain connects TRBV5-5 to TRBJ1-4; a weak D match, TRBD1 (5 bases). Sequences were obtained from naive CD4+ T cells sorted from blood. Sample subset: CD45RA+ positively selected. This clonotype was obtained from a man aged 25 to 45 in good health. In nucleotides, the CDR3 is TGTGCCAGCAGCCATGGACACAATGCGAATGAAAAACTGTTTTTT. It encodes CASSHGHNANEKLFF.